A single sample gave rise to the 6 T cell receptor beta chains below, sequenced in a study of cytomegalovirus exposure and HLA in healthy donors. Researchers ran the PCR with 60 Vbeta and 13 Jbeta primers. Sequencing was performed with immunoSEQ multiplex PCR; in TCRdb, only in-frame clones are kept and a portion is missing. The sample lists 46,000 or so clones; about two thirds were seen once. The sequenced sample was PBMCs. The receptors come from a man aged 60-69 years in good health and CMV-seropositive.

With regard to this clone: The CDR3 ends on some other residue instead of the conserved phenylalanine or tryptophan, so this is likely a read error. The gene calls are TRBV5-4 and TRBJ1-1; the match to TRBD1 covers 7 bases. The CDR3 runs 15 residues. With 3 bases clipped from V and 1 base from J, the junction kept 6 bases outside the gene matches. Germline-derived CDR1 and CDR2 are SGHNT and YYREEE (reference sequence). CDR3 sequence reads: CASSWTGTSNTEAFL. The CDR3 coding sequence is TGTGCCAGCAGCTGGACAGGCACCTCGAACACTGAAGCTTTCCTT.

The chain has TRBV6-5 and TRBJ2-5, with 7 bases fitting TRBD1. This CDR3 is 13 amino acids long. Trimming cost V 4 bases and J 1 base; bases outside gene matches: 0. From germline, CDR1 is MNHEY and CDR2 SVGAGI. In DNA, the CDR3 is TGTGCCAGCAGTTGGGACAGCCAAGAGACCCAGTACTTC. Translating it yields CASSWDSQETQYF.

The J gene is TRBJ2-7, the V gene TRBV7-9, with 9 positions matching TRBD2. CDR3 length: 14 amino acids. Looked up from germline, CDR1 is SEHNR and CDR2 is FQNEAQ (reference sequence). V was pared by 8 bases and J by 6 bases, with 11 bases of the junction left unmatched. This CDR3 is CASADSGRWFEQYF. For the CDR3, the DNA is TGTGCCAGCGCCGATAGCGGGAGATGGTTCGAGCAGTACTTC.

The gene calls are TRBV2 and TRBJ2-1, with D uncertain. The germline V and J ends were trimmed by 1 base and 9 bases, with 10 bases remaining between them. Germline assignment: CDR1 SNHLY and CDR2 FYNNEI. The CDR3 covers 13 residues. This chain's CDR3 is CASSEEEWSEQFF. CDR3 DNA: TGTGCCAGCAGTGAAGAGGAGTGGAGTGAGCAGTTCTTC.

The chain carries TRBV27 and TRBJ2-2, with a weak D call TRBD2 (6 bases). This CDR3 spans 15 amino acids. The germline V gene encodes CDR1 MNHEY and CDR2 SMNVEV (reference sequence). Trimming took off 6 bases at V and 7 bases at J, with 18 bases between the two ends. This CDR3 reads CASSPDWRADGELFF. In DNA, the CDR3 is TGTGCCAGCAGCCCAGATTGGAGGGCCGACGGGGAGCTGTTTTTT.

The rearrangement links TRBV9 to TRBJ2-1; TRBD1 might be the D (5 bases). V was cut by 4 bases and J by 7 bases, with 15 bases left in between. Germline CDR1 SGDLS, CDR2 YYNGEE. CDR3 size: 14 residues. The CDR3 here is CASSFRDLINEQFF. As DNA, the CDR3 is TGTGCCAGCAGCTTCAGGGATCTTATTAATGAGCAGTTCTTC.